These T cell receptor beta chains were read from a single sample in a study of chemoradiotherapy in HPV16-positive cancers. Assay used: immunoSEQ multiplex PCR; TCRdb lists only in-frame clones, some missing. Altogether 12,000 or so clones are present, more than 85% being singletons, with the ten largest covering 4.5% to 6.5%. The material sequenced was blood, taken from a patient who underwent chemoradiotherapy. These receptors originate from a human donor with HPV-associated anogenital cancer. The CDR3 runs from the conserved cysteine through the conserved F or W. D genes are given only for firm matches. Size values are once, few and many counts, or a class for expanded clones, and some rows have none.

CDR3: CASGSLAGGYNEQFF; DNA: TGTGCTAGTGGTTCCCTAGCGGGGGGGTACAATGAGCAGTTCTTC; D: TRBD2; J: TRBJ2-1; size: .; length: 15; V: TRBV12-5
CDR3: CASSEAWSGDNEKLFF; DNA: TGTGCCAGCAGTGAAGCTTGGTCAGGGGATAATGAAAAACTGTTTTTT; D: .; J: TRBJ1-4; size: few; length: 16; V: TRBV6-1
CDR3: CASSLRWNSYEQYF; DNA: TGTGCCAGCAGCTTGCGGTGGAACTCCTACGAGCAGTACTTC; D: .; J: TRBJ2-7; size: .; length: 14; V: TRBV5-6
CDR3: CASSQTTDRQETQYF; DNA: TGCGCCAGCAGCCAAACTACGGACAGACAAGAGACCCAGTACTTC; D: .; J: TRBJ2-5; size: .; length: 15; V: TRBV4-1
CDR3: CASSTTWYQETQYF; DNA: TGTGCCAGTAGTACCACATGGTACCAAGAGACCCAGTACTTC; D: .; J: TRBJ2-5; size: once; length: 14; V: TRBV19
CDR3: CASMGGVSNSPLHF; DNA: TGTGCCAGCATGGGGGGGGTTTCTAATTCACCCCTCCACTTT; D: .; J: TRBJ1-6; size: .; length: 14; V: TRBV2
CDR3: CASRHMSSYNEQFF; DNA: TGTGCCAGCAGACACATGAGCTCCTACAATGAGCAGTTCTTC; D: .; J: TRBJ2-1; size: .; length: 14; V: TRBV6-1
CDR3: CATSRGGVNTEAFF; DNA: TGTGCCACCAGCAGAGGAGGGGTGAACACTGAAGCTTTCTTT; D: .; J: TRBJ1-1; size: .; length: 14; V: TRBV15
CDR3: CASSAIQGAGANVLTF; DNA: TGTGCCAGCAGTGCCATACAGGGGGCTGGGGCCAACGTCCTGACTTTC; D: TRBD1; J: TRBJ2-6; size: .; length: 16; V: TRBV28
CDR3: CATSRELGTPGTEAFF; DNA: TGTGCCACCAGCAGAGAATTGGGGACACCAGGCACTGAAGCTTTCTTT; D: .; J: TRBJ1-1; size: .; length: 16; V: TRBV15
CDR3: CASSEAVGLTNTEAFF; DNA: TGTGCCAGCAGTGAAGCGGTGGGACTGACGAACACTGAAGCTTTCTTT; D: .; J: TRBJ1-1; size: .; length: 16; V: TRBV6-1
CDR3: CASSEYGTSWQYF; DNA: TGTGCCAGCAGTGAATACGGGACTTCGTGGCAGTACTTC; D: .; J: TRBJ2-7; size: few; length: 13; V: TRBV6-1
CDR3: CAWSTPGEGTEAFF; DNA: TGTGCCTGGAGTACCCCAGGGGAAGGGACTGAAGCTTTCTTT; D: .; J: TRBJ1-1; size: .; length: 14; V: TRBV30
CDR3: CSVVTESGYTF; DNA: TGCAGCGTTGTTACAGAGAGTGGCTACACCTTC; D: .; J: TRBJ1-2; size: once; length: 11; V: TRBV29-1
CDR3: CASSLGGSRRTEAFF; DNA: TGTGCCAGCAGCTTGGGCGGGTCCCGGAGGACTGAAGCTTTCTTT; D: .; J: TRBJ1-1; size: .; length: 15; V: TRBV5-4
CDR3: CASSYSGDASYRYF; DNA: TGTGCCAGCAGCTATAGCGGGGACGCTTCCTATCGGTACTTC; D: TRBD2; J: TRBJ2-7; size: .; length: 14; V: TRBV11-2
CDR3: CASSFRQANTEAFF; DNA: TGTGCCAGCAGCTTCAGGCAGGCGAACACTGAAGCTTTCTTT; D: .; J: TRBJ1-1; size: .; length: 14; V: TRBV5-6
CDR3: CATKTTGDNSPLHF; DNA: TGTGCCACCAAAACTACCGGGGATAATTCACCCCTCCACTTT; D: .; J: TRBJ1-6; size: .; length: 14; V: TRBV19
CDR3: CASSLGQGDYGYTF; DNA: TGTGCCAGCAGCTTAGGACAGGGGGACTATGGCTACACCTTC; D: TRBD1; J: TRBJ1-2; size: .; length: 14; V: TRBV11-3
CDR3: CASLEGTGNTIYF; DNA: TGTGCCAGCCTCGAGGGGACTGGAAACACCATATATTTT; D: .; J: TRBJ1-3; size: once; length: 13; V: TRBV18
CDR3: CASSLAGRNQPQHF; DNA: TGTGCCAGCAGCTTAGCGGGACGCAATCAGCCCCAGCATTTT; D: .; J: TRBJ1-5; size: .; length: 14; V: TRBV7-9
CDR3: CASSLGSRSTEAFF; DNA: TGTGCCAGCAGCCTAGGGAGTAGAAGCACTGAAGCTTTCTTT; D: .; J: TRBJ1-1; size: few; length: 14; V: TRBV9
CDR3: CASSLGGNTGQPQHF; DNA: TGTGCCAGCAGCTTGGGGGGGAATACTGGGCAGCCCCAGCATTTT; D: .; J: TRBJ1-5; size: .; length: 15; V: TRBV7-2
CDR3: CASSLGVGGGRWSYEQYF; DNA: TGTGCCAGCAGCTTAGGAGTAGGAGGGGGTAGGTGGTCCTACGAGCAGTACTTC; D: .; J: TRBJ2-7; size: .; length: 18; V: TRBV7-8
CDR3: CASSPQGRWTDTQYF; DNA: TGTGCCAGCAGCCCTCAGGGAAGGTGGACAGATACGCAGTATTTT; D: .; J: TRBJ2-3; size: .; length: 15; V: TRBV7-2
CDR3: CASSPPSITDTQYF; DNA: TGTGCCAGCTCACCACCTTCGATCACAGATACGCAGTATTTT; D: .; J: TRBJ2-3; size: .; length: 14; V: TRBV18
CDR3: CASSFWTGTVYGYTF; DNA: TGTGCCAGCAGCTTCTGGACAGGAACGGTCTATGGCTACACCTTC; D: TRBD1; J: TRBJ1-2; size: .; length: 15; V: TRBV7-8
CDR3: CASKLSGGNTGELFF; DNA: TGTGCCAGCAAGCTTAGTGGCGGTAACACCGGGGAGCTGTTTTTT; D: .; J: TRBJ2-2; size: .; length: 15; V: TRBV7-8
CDR3: CATSRDLRVTEAFF; DNA: TGTGCCACCAGCAGAGATCTCAGGGTCACTGAAGCTTTCTTT; D: .; J: TRBJ1-1; size: .; length: 14; V: TRBV15
CDR3: CASIRTDYYGYTF; DNA: TGTGCCAGCATAAGGACAGATTACTATGGCTACACCTTC; D: .; J: TRBJ1-2; size: .; length: 13; V: TRBV6-1
CDR3: CAEDRGEKLFF; DNA: TGCGCCGAAGATCGGGGTGAAAAACTGTTTTTT; D: .; J: TRBJ1-4; size: few; length: 11; V: TRBV10-1
CDR3: CASSPELRQFSGNTIYF; DNA: TGTGCCAGCAGCCCCGAACTGAGGCAGTTCTCTGGAAACACCATATATTTT; D: .; J: TRBJ1-3; size: .; length: 17; V: TRBV9
CDR3: CASSLAGIFYEQYF; DNA: TGTGCCAGCAGCTTGGCGGGGATTTTTTACGAGCAGTACTTC; D: .; J: TRBJ2-7; size: .; length: 14; V: TRBV5-6
CDR3: CAISGSGGKGETQYF; DNA: TGTGCCATCAGCGGCTCAGGAGGGAAGGGGGAGACCCAGTACTTC; D: .; J: TRBJ2-5; size: .; length: 15; V: TRBV10-3
CDR3: CASGRSVGFEKLFF; DNA: TGTGCCAGCGGGCGTAGTGTAGGGTTTGAAAAACTGTTTTTT; D: .; J: TRBJ1-4; size: .; length: 14; V: TRBV7-9
CDR3: CASSLVRSTGANVLTF; DNA: TGTGCCAGCAGCTTAGTCAGGTCCACTGGGGCCAACGTCCTGACTTTC; D: .; J: TRBJ2-6; size: few; length: 16; V: TRBV7-6
CDR3: CASSIGRGNQPQHF; DNA: TGTGCCAGTAGTATCGGCAGGGGCAATCAGCCCCAGCATTTT; D: .; J: TRBJ1-5; size: .; length: 14; V: TRBV19
CDR3: CASSYFGTANSPLHF; DNA: TGTGCCAGCAGCTACTTCGGGACAGCTAATTCACCCCTCCACTTT; D: TRBD1; J: TRBJ1-6; size: few; length: 15; V: TRBV7-2
CDR3: CASSLFPQGNYGYTF; DNA: TGTGCCAGCAGCTTATTCCCCCAGGGAAACTATGGCTACACCTTC; D: .; J: TRBJ1-2; size: once; length: 15; V: TRBV7-8
CDR3: CASSVTQYGGELFF; DNA: TGTGCCAGCAGCGTAACACAGTATGGCGGGGAGCTGTTTTTT; D: .; J: TRBJ2-2; size: .; length: 14; V: TRBV9
CDR3: CASSQAGGSYNEQFF; DNA: TGTGCCAGCAGCCAAGCGGGGGGGTCATACAATGAGCAGTTCTTC; D: TRBD2; J: TRBJ2-1; size: .; length: 15; V: TRBV4-2
CDR3: CASSEAQRGSYYGYTF; DNA: TGTGCCAGCAGTGAAGCCCAAAGGGGTAGTTACTATGGCTACACCTTC; D: .; J: TRBJ1-2; size: .; length: 16; V: TRBV6-1
CDR3: CASSLRGGGTDTQYF; DNA: TGCGCCAGCTCCCTCCGGGGGGGCGGCACAGATACGCAGTATTTT; D: TRBD2; J: TRBJ2-3; size: .; length: 15; V: TRBV5-1
CDR3: CASSELQGAYEQYF; DNA: TGCGCCAGCAGTGAGTTGCAGGGAGCCTACGAGCAGTACTTC; D: .; J: TRBJ2-7; size: .; length: 14; V: TRBV10-1
CDR3: CASSPRTADEQYF; DNA: TGTGCCAGCAGTCCCCGGACAGCTGACGAGCAGTACTTC; D: .; J: TRBJ2-7; size: .; length: 13; V: TRBV6-5
CDR3: CASSFRSADTLVGYTF; DNA: TGTGCCAGCAGTTTTAGGTCGGCAGACACCTTAGTTGGCTACACCTTC; D: .; J: TRBJ1-2; size: .; length: 16; V: TRBV27
CDR3: CASSAPDRGRNYDSNQPQHF; DNA: TGTGCCAGCAGTGCCCCTGACAGAGGTCGAAACTATGATAGCAATCAGCCCCAGCATTTT; D: .; J: TRBJ1-5; size: .; length: 20; V: TRBV6-1
CDR3: CASRSLGGNTIYF; DNA: TGTGCCAGCAGGTCACTGGGAGGAAACACCATATATTTT; D: .; J: TRBJ1-3; size: .; length: 13; V: TRBV27
CDR3: CAWSVSGLAGNTIYF; DNA: TGTGCCTGGAGTGTATCAGGGTTGGCTGGAAACACCATATATTTT; D: .; J: TRBJ1-3; size: .; length: 15; V: TRBV30
CDR3: CASSEVSGGIYGYTF; DNA: TGTGCCAGCAGTGAAGTATCCGGGGGGATTTATGGCTACACCTTC; D: .; J: TRBJ1-2; size: .; length: 15; V: TRBV6-1
CDR3: CASRRTGGDSNQPQHF; DNA: TGTGCCAGTAGGAGGACAGGGGGGGATAGCAATCAGCCCCAGCATTTT; D: TRBD1; J: TRBJ1-5; size: .; length: 16; V: TRBV19
CDR3: CASSLSGTGGRHGYTF; DNA: TGTGCCAGCAGCTTATCCGGGACAGGGGGCCGCCATGGCTACACCTTC; D: TRBD1; J: TRBJ1-2; size: .; length: 16; V: TRBV7-3
CDR3: CASSQPDPYNEQFF; DNA: TGTGCCAGCAGCCAACCGGACCCTTACAATGAGCAGTTCTTC; D: .; J: TRBJ2-1; size: .; length: 14; V: TRBV4-2
CDR3: CASNLWGAGGNTIYF; DNA: TGTGCCAGCAATCTTTGGGGGGCAGGTGGAAACACCATATATTTT; D: .; J: TRBJ1-3; size: .; length: 15; V: TRBV6-1
CDR3: CASSPRGPFTGELFF; DNA: TGTGCCAGCAGTCCAAGGGGGCCTTTCACCGGGGAGCTGTTTTTT; D: TRBD1; J: TRBJ2-2; size: once; length: 15; V: TRBV7-9
CDR3: CASSEFKGTNEKLFF; DNA: TGTGCCAGCAGTGAGTTTAAGGGTACTAATGAAAAACTGTTTTTT; D: .; J: TRBJ1-4; size: .; length: 15; V: TRBV6-1